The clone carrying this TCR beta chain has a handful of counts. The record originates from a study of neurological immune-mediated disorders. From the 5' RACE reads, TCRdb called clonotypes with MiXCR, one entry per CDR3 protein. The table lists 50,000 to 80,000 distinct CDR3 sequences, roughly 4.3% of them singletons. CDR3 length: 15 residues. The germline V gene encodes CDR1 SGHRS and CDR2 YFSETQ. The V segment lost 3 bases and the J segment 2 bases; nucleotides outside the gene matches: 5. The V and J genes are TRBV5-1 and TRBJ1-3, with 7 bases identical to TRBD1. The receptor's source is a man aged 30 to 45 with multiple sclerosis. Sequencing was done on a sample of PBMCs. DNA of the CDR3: TGCGCCAGCAGCTACGGACAGGTCGCTGGAAACACCATATATTTT. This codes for CASSYGQVAGNTIYF.